This passage covers 6 T cell receptor beta chains from one sample sequenced in a study of cytomegalovirus exposure and HLA in healthy donors. The study ran its PCR with 60 Vbeta and 13 Jbeta primers. Some clones are missing from TCRdb's copy, which holds only in-frame ones; the method was immunoSEQ multiplex PCR. The table includes about 98,000 clones, more than 70% detected once. Input material: PBMCs. The receptors here all came from a man between 18 and 29 years old in good health and CMV-seropositive.

The chain joins TRBV30 to TRBJ2-5; perhaps TRBD2 as D (5 bases). Per germline, CDR1 GTSNPN and CDR2 SVGIG (reference sequence). CDR3 length: 11 residues. V was cut by 4 bases and J by 3 bases, with 6 bases left in between. The CDR3 is CAWTSKETQYF. The CDR3 coding sequence is TGTGCCTGGACTAGCAAAGAGACCCAGTACTTC.

The chain carries TRBV7-9 and TRBJ1-4; TRBD1 agrees at 7 bases. The CDR3 length is 16 residues. The junction had 5 bases not matched to a gene; V was cut back by 1 base and J by 3 bases. The germline V gene has CDR1 SEHNR and CDR2 FQNEAQ (reference sequence). CDR3 in amino acids: CASSLGGTVSNEKLFF. The DNA for the CDR3 is TGTGCCAGCAGCTTAGGGGGGACAGTATCTAATGAAAAACTGTTTTTT.

The chain joins TRBV10-3 to TRBJ1-1; 7 nucleotides line up with TRBD1. CDR3 length: 17 amino acids. J gave up 3 bases and V 6 bases, and 16 bases lay outside the gene matches. Germline V lookup: CDR1 ENHRY, CDR2 SYGVKD. As DNA, the CDR3 is TGTGCCATCAGCCCCTACAGGGGTATCGGCGAGGACACTGAAGCTTTCTTT. It translates to CAISPYRGIGEDTEAFF.

The chain has TRBV2 and TRBJ2-5; D perhaps matches TRBD1 (5 bases). The CDR3 is 16 amino acids. Between the trimmed V and J ends, which lost 7 bases and 4 bases, there was a span of 22 bases. The germline gives CDR1 SNHLY, CDR2 FYNNEI. The CDR3 loop is CASTVSPRAKSETQYF. The CDR3 nucleotides are TGTGCCAGCACGGTCTCACCCAGGGCTAAATCAGAGACCCAGTACTTC.

V is TRBV5-1 and J is TRBJ2-7, with TRBD2 matching 10 bases. The junction had 10 bases not matched to a gene; V was cut back by 4 bases and J by 3 bases. The CDR3 is made up of 16 amino acids. CDR1 is SGHRS and CDR2 is YFSETQ in the germline V gene. This CDR3 reads CASSDEGASGGYEQYF. The CDR3 DNA reads as TGCGCCAGCAGCGATGAAGGGGCTAGCGGGGGCTACGAGCAGTACTTC.

About this clone: As the CDR3 is not closed by the conserved phenylalanine or tryptophan, this likely results from a read error. This sequence joins TRBV5-6 and TRBJ1-6; no firm D call. Germline values: CDR1 SGHDT, CDR2 YYEEEE. This CDR3 has 14 amino acids. Trimming left V 5 bases short and J 5 bases short, with 11 bases between. The CDR3 region has the DNA TGTGCCAGCAGAGGCGGGCAGAATAATTCACCCCTCCACCTT. This encodes CASRGGQNNSPLHL.